The 9 T cell receptor beta chains below come from one sample, sequenced in a study of blood T cell repertoires in COVID-19. Clones were read by immunoSEQ multiplex PCR, and TCRdb kept only the in-frame ones, dropping some. This sample has 35,000 to 45,000 clones, with approximately 86% found just once. Sequencing used peripheral blood. These receptors all stem from a man between 65 and 85 years old with acute or convalescent COVID-19.

V gene TRBV4-3 combines with J gene TRBJ2-2; 8 nucleotides line up with TRBD1. The length of the CDR3 is 16 residues. The trim removed 0 bases at V and 6 bases at J, leaving 6 bases unmatched. Per germline, CDR1 LGHNA and CDR2 YSLEER. CDR3 region: CASSQESRGLAGELFF. Here the CDR3 DNA reads TGCGCCAGCAGCCAAGAGAGCAGGGGGCTGGCCGGGGAGCTGTTTTTT.

V is TRBV7-2 and J is TRBJ2-2; tentative D call: TRBD1 (6 bases). This CDR3 region has 15 residues. Germline V lookup: CDR1 SGHTA, CDR2 FQGNSA. V lost 5 bases to trimming and J lost 4 bases, with 14 bases between them. The CDR3 protein is CASSATGVVTGELFF. The CDR3 nucleotides read TGTGCCAGCAGCGCGACAGGCGTAGTCACCGGGGAGCTGTTTTTT. Combining the CDR3 with reference TRBV7-2 and TRBJ2-2 gives the whole variable domain GAGVSQSPSNKVTEKGKDVELRCDPISGHTALYWYRQSLGQGLEFLIYFQGNSAPDKSGLPSDRFSAERTGGSVSTLTIQRTQQEDSAVYLCASSATGVVTGELFFGEGSRLTVL.

The V gene is TRBV4-1, the J gene TRBJ2-7, with a weak D call TRBD2 (6 bases). Germline V lookup: CDR1 MGHRA, CDR2 YSYEKL. The CDR3 runs 15 residues. The V and J ends lost 3 bases and 1 base respectively, with 13 bases between them. CDR3 sequence reads: CASSQVDGSSYEQYF. The CDR3 DNA reads as TGCGCCAGCAGCCAGGTGGACGGGAGTTCCTACGAGCAGTACTTC.

This chain joins TRBV6-5 and TRBJ2-1; 11 bases are shared with TRBD2. Trimming took 6 bases from V and 2 from J; bases not matched to a gene: 3. This CDR3 has 15 amino acids. Germline CDR1 MNHEY, CDR2 SVGAGI. The CDR3, as DNA: TGTGCCAGCAGGCTGACTAGCGGGGCCTACAATGAGCAGTTCTTC. It yields the protein CASRLTSGAYNEQFF.

The rearrangement joins TRBV29-1 to TRBJ2-5; D not resolved. Looked up from germline, CDR1 is SQVTM and CDR2 is ANQGSEA. The CDR3 has 8 residues. V was trimmed by 4 bases and J by 14 bases, leaving 8 bases between them. CDR3 sequence: CSVGEAYF. CDR3 sequence (DNA): TGCAGCGTTGGAGAGGCTTACTTC. Using reference TRBV29-1 and TRBJ2-5 for the parts outside the CDR3, the full variable domain is SAVISQKPSRDICQRGTSLTIQCQVDSQVTMMFWYRQQPGQSLTLIATANQGSEATYESGFVIDKFPISRPNLTFSTLTVSNMSPEDSSIYLCSVGEAYFGPGTRLLVL.

This chain links TRBV2 with TRBJ1-1, with 8 bases that match TRBD1. V shed 0 bases and J 1 base; nucleotides not matched to a gene: 1. The CDR3 totals 15 residues. The germline CDR1 and CDR2 sequences are SNHLY and FYNNEI. The CDR3 is CASSEAGTGNTEAFF. CDR3 sequence (DNA): TGTGCCAGCAGTGAAGCCGGGACAGGGAACACTGAAGCTTTCTTT.

The chain is built from TRBV7-2 and TRBJ2-3, with 11 bases aligning to TRBD2. J gave up 2 bases and V 5 bases, and 6 bases lay outside the gene matches. This CDR3 is 16 amino acids long. Germline V gene lookup returns CDR1 SGHTA and CDR2 FQGNSA. The DNA for the CDR3 is TGTGCCAGCAGCGCCTCTAGCGGGGGGTTCACAGATACGCAGTATTTT. This encodes CASSASSGGFTDTQYF.

The V call is TRBV12-3 or TRBV12-4, the J call TRBJ1-2; D is ambiguous. The CDR3 runs to 13 residues. V gave up 1 base and J gave up 5 bases, with 8 bases separating them. The CDR3, as DNA: TGTGCCAGCAGTTTAGGCAGCGTATATGGCTACACCTTC. Its translation: CASSLGSVYGYTF.

This clone was recorded a few times. The V gene is TRBV3-1 (or the pseudogene TRBV3-2), the J gene TRBJ2-2; 8 bases map to TRBD2. With V trimmed by 2 bases and J by 6 bases, 2 bases remained unmatched. The germline V gene encodes CDR1 LGHDT and CDR2 YNNKEL (reference sequence). The CDR3 covers 14 residues. The CDR3 region has the DNA TGTGCCAGCAGCCAACGGGAGGGGTCCGGGGAGCTGTTTTTT. As protein: CASSQREGSGELFF.